The clone carrying this T cell receptor (beta chain) was seen more than once but under ten times. TCRdb independently ran MiXCR on the PCR reads; one entry per CDR3 protein. This table holds tens of thousands of distinct CDR3 sequences, roughly 23% found once. This specimen comes from a study of molecular identifiers for immune sequencing clone quantification. V was shortened by 1 base and J by 4 bases, with 9 bases between the two germline ends. This CDR3 comprises 14 residues. Germline assignment: CDR1 SGHDT and CDR2 YYEEEE. Investigators produced naive CD8 libraries from roughly 20,000 to 1,000,000 sorted cells, drawing on 10%, 30% or 50% RNA.

V is TRBV5-6 and J is TRBJ2-1, with D maybe TRBD2 (6 bases). Sequenced sample: naive CD8+ T cells from blood, with Jurkat cell RNA spiked in. Subset of the sample: FACS-sorted CD8+CD4-CCR7+CD45RA+ naive T cells. This clonotype was sampled from a human donor in good health. Some libraries in this study had Jurkat cell RNA spiked in. In DNA form, the CDR3 reads TGTGCCAGCAGCTTGCGGAGGGAGTACAATGAGCAGTTCTTC. The encoded protein is CASSLRREYNEQFF.